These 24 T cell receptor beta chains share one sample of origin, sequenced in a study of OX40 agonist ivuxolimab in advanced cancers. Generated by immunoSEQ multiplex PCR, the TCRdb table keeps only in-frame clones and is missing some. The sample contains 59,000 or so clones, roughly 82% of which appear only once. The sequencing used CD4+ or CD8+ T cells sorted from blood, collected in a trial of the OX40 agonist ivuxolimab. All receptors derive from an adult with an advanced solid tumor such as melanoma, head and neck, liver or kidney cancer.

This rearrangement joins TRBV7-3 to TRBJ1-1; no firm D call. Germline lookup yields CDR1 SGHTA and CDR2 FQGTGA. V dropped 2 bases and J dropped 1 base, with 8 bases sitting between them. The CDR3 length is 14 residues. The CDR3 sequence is CASSLGGWNTEAFF. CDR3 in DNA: TGTGCCAGCAGCTTAGGCGGGTGGAACACTGAAGCTTTCTTT.

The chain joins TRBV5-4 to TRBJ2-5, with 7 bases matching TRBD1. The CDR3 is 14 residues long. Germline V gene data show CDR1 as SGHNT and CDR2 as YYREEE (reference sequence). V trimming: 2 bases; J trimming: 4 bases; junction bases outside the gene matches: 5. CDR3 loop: CASSLGRGLETQYF. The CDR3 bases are TGTGCCAGCAGCTTAGGCAGGGGGTTAGAGACCCAGTACTTC.

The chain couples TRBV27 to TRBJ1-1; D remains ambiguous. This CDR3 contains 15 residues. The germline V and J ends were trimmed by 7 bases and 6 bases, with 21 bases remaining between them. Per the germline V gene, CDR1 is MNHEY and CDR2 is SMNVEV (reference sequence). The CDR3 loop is CASTPGGVGQAEAFF. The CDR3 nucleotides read TGTGCCAGCACCCCCGGTGGGGTCGGGCAAGCTGAAGCTTTCTTT.

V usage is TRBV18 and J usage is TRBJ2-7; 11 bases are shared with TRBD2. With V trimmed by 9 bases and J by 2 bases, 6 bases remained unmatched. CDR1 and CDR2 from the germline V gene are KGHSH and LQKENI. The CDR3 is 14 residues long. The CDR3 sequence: CASRTSGSAYEQYF. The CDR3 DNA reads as TGTGCCAGTCGCACTAGCGGGAGTGCCTACGAGCAGTACTTC.

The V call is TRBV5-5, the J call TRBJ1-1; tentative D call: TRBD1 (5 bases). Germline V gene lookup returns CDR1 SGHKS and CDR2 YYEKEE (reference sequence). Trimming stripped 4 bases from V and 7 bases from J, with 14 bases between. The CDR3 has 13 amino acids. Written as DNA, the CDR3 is TGTGCCAGCAGCCCGGGGGGGAACCATGAAGCTTTCTTT. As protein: CASSPGGNHEAFF.

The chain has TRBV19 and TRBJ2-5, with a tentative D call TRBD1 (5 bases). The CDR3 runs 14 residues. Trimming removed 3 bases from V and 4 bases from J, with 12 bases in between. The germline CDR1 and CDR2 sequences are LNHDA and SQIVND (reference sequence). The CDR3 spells CASSILGVRETQYF. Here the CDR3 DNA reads TGTGCCAGTAGTATCCTAGGGGTAAGAGAGACCCAGTACTTC.

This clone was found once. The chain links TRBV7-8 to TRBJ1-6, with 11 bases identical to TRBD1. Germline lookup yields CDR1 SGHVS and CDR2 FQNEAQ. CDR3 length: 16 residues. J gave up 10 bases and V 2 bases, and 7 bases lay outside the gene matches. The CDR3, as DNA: TGTGCCAGCAGCTTACTCGGGACAGGGGGGGCCTCACCCCTCCACTTT. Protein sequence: CASSLLGTGGASPLHF.

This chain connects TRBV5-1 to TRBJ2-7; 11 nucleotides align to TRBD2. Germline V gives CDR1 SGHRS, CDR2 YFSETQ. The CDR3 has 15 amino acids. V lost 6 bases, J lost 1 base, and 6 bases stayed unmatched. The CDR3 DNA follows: TGCGCCAGCACCCGGGGGACTAGCGGTTCCTACGAGCAGTACTTC. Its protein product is CASTRGTSGSYEQYF.

CDR3 coding DNA: TGCGCCAGCAGCCAAGAGCGGGCTTACACAGATACGCAGTATTTT. As protein: CASSQERAYTDTQYF. This chain links TRBV4-1 with TRBJ2-3; possible D gene TRBD2, 5 bases. Germline V CDR1 and CDR2: MGHRA, YSYEKL. The CDR3 consists of 15 residues. The V end was cut by 0 bases, the J end by 2 bases, with 9 bases between.

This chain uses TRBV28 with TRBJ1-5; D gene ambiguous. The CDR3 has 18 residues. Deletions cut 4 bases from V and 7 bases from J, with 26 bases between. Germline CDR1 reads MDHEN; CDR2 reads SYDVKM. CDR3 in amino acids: CASSSADYSVGSNQPQHF. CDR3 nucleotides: TGTGCCAGCAGTTCGGCCGACTACAGTGTGGGTTCCAACCAGCCCCAGCATTTT. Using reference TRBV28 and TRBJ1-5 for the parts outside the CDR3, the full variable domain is DVKVTQSSRYLVKRTGEKVFLECVQDMDHENMFWYRQDPGLGLRLIYFSYDVKMKEKGDIPEGYSVSREKKERFSLILESASTNQTSMYLCASSSADYSVGSNQPQHFGDGTRLSIL.

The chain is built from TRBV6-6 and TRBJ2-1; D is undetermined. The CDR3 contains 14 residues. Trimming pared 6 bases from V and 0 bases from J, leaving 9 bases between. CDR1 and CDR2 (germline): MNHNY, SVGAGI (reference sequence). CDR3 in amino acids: CASRSASSYNEQFF. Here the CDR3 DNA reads TGTGCCAGCAGATCAGCCAGCTCCTACAATGAGCAGTTCTTC.

CDR3 in DNA: TGTGCCAGCAGCCAGGGAGGTGGGAACACCGGGGAGCTGTTTTTT. It is translated as CASSQGGGNTGELFF. The J gene is TRBJ2-2, the V gene TRBV11-3; possible D gene TRBD2, 6 bases. V was pared by 5 bases and J by 1 base, with 11 bases between. The CDR3 totals 15 residues. Germline values: CDR1 SGHNT, CDR2 YENEEA.

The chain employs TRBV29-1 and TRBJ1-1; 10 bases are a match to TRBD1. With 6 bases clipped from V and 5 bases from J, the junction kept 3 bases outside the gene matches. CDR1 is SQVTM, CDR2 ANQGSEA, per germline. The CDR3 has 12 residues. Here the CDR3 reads CSVGQGGTEAFF. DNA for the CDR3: TGCAGCGTCGGACAGGGGGGGACTGAAGCTTTCTTT. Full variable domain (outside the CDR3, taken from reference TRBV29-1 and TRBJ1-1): SAVISQKPSRDICQRGTSLTIQCQVDSQVTMMFWYRQQPGQSLTLIATANQGSEATYESGFVIDKFPISRPNLTFSTLTVSNMSPEDSSIYLCSVGQGGTEAFFGQGTRLTVV.

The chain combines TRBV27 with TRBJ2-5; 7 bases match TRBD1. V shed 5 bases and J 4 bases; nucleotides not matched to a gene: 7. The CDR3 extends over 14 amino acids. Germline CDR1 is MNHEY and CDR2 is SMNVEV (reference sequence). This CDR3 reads CASSDQGQRETQYF. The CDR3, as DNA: TGTGCCAGCAGTGACCAGGGACAGAGAGAGACCCAGTACTTC.

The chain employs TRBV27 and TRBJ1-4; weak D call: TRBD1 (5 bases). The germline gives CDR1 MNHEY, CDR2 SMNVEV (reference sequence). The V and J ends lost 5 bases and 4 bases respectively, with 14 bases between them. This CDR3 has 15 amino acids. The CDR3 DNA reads TGTGCCAGCAGTCCCTACCGGGACTTTAATGAAAAACTGTTTTTT. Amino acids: CASSPYRDFNEKLFF.

The CDR3 is CASNRDREEKLFF. In DNA, the CDR3 is TGTGCCAGTAACCGGGACAGGGAGGAAAAACTGTTTTTT. The J gene is TRBJ1-4, the V gene TRBV2, with 9 bases matching TRBD1. The V segment lost 9 bases and the J segment 8 bases; nucleotides outside the gene matches: 7. CDR1 is SNHLY, CDR2 FYNNEI, per germline. CDR3 length: 13 amino acids.

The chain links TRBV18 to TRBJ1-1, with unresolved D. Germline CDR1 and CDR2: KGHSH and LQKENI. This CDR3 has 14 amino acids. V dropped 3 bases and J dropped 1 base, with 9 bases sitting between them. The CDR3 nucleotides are TGTGCCAGCTCACCGATCACCAGGAACACTGAAGCTTTCTTT. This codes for CASSPITRNTEAFF.

The CDR3 coding sequence is TGTGCCAGCAGCTTAGGGGGCAGGTCTAATGAAAAACTGTTTTTT. Encoded protein: CASSLGGRSNEKLFF. The J gene is TRBJ1-4, the V gene TRBV7-2; maybe TRBD1 (5 bases). V shed 1 base and J shed 3 bases, with 9 bases lying between them. The germline V gene has CDR1 SGHTA and CDR2 FQGNSA. The CDR3 has 15 amino acids.

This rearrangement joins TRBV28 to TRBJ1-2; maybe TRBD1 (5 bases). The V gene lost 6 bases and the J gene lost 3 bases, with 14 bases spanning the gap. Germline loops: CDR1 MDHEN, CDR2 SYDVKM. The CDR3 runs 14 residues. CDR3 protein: CASRSGGGHYGYTF. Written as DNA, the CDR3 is TGTGCCAGCAGGTCTGGGGGGGGACACTATGGCTACACCTTC.

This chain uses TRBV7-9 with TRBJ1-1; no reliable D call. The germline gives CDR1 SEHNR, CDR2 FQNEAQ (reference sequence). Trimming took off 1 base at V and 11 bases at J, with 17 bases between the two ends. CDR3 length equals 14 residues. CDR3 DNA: TGTGCCAGCAGCTTAGGAGGGCAGGCCAGCGCGGCTTTCTTT. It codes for CASSLGGQASAAFF.

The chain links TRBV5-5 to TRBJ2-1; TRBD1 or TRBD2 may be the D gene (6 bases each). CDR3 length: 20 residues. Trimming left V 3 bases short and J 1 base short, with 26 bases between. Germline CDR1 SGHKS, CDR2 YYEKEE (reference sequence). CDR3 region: CASSSLLTRGGYKSYNEQFF. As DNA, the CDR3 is TGTGCCAGCAGCTCGCTCCTGACAAGAGGGGGGTATAAGTCCTACAATGAGCAGTTCTTC.

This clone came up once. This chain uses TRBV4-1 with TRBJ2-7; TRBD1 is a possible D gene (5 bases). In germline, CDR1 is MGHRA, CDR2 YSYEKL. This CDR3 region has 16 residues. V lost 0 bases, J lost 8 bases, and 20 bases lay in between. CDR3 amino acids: CASSQERTRFPLQQYF. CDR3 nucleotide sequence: TGCGCCAGCAGCCAAGAGCGGACAAGGTTTCCTCTCCAGCAGTACTTC.

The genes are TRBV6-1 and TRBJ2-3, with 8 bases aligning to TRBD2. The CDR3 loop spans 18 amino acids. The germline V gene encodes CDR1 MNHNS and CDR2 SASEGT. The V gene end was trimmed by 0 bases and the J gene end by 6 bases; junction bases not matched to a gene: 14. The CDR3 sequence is CASSEAQGLSGRGDTQYF. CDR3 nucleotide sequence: TGTGCCAGCAGTGAAGCCCAGGGATTGAGCGGGAGAGGGGATACGCAGTATTTT.

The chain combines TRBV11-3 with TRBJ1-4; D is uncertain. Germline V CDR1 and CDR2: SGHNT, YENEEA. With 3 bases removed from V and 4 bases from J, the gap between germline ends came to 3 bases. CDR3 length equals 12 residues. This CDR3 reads CASSFGNEKLFF. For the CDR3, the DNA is TGTGCCAGCAGCTTCGGTAATGAAAAACTGTTTTTT.